This T cell receptor beta chain derives from a study of post-analysis software for immune sequencing data. This clonotype was detected a few times. Its specificity is unknown. Relative to the germline gene, one junction end is altered; a read error may explain this. Presence of unique molecular identifiers characterized the TCR beta cDNA libraries. A population of 1 to 10 million T cells gave rise to about half a million cDNA molecules. TCRdb used MiXCR to reprocess the PCR reads, holding one entry per CDR3 protein. Of roughly 160,000 distinct CDR3 sequences detected, about 36% appear once; the ten largest clones hold approximately 30%. Overall study findings and caveats: Elevated frequency relative to controls characterized a handful of TRBV segments in patients, TRBV5-6, TRBV5-1 and TRBV20-1 among them.

Per the germline V gene, CDR1 is SSHAT and CDR2 is FNYEAQ (reference sequence). CDR3 size: 13 residues. The receptor was derived from a girl between 5 and 17 years old with multiple sclerosis. The sequencing here drew on blood, taken after autologous hematopoietic stem cell transplantation. The chain combines TRBV7-7 with TRBJ2-5; D unresolved. The CDR3 loop is CASSLSSQETQYF. CDR3 nucleotides: TGTGCTAGCAGCTTATCTAGCCAAGAGACCCAGTACTTC. The full variable domain, its missing parts supplied by reference TRBV7-7 and TRBJ2-5, is GAGVSQSPRYKVTKRGQDVTLRCDPISSHATLYWYQQALGQGPEFLTYFNYEAQPDKSGLPSDRFSAERPEGSISTLTIQRTEQRDSAMYRCASSLSSQETQYFGPGTRLLVL.